Given below is one T cell receptor beta chain in context. Antigen unknown. The CDR3 extends over 13 amino acids. Trimming pared 2 bases from V and 4 bases from J, leaving 9 bases between. Germline lookup yields CDR1 DFQATT and CDR2 SNEGSKA (reference sequence). This sample stems from a study of naive and memory T cell subsets. Overall study results and limits: Possibly reflecting memory cells re-expressing CD45RA, a few larger clonotypes occurred in naive repertoires, especially CD8.

Both TRBC1 and TRBC2 were covered by a beta constant-region primer of two equimolar oligonucleotides. Four rounds of PCR amplified the ligated cDNA using nested alpha and beta constant-region primers plus SP2. From the UMI-ligation and nested PCR reads, TCRdb called clonotypes with MiXCR, one entry per CDR3 protein. The sample records around 140,000 distinct CDR3 sequences, roughly 22% being singletons. The TCR originated in a human donor in good health. The gene calls are TRBV20-1 and TRBJ1-5; D is unresolved. Sequenced sample: naive CD4+ T cells from blood. The CDR3 is CSARRPANQPQHF. The CDR3 DNA reads as TGCAGTGCTAGACGGCCAGCAAATCAGCCCCAGCATTTT.